The 28 T cell receptor beta chains reported below all come from one sample, sequenced in a study of shared clonotypes between healthy human individuals. Some clones are missing from TCRdb's copy, which holds only in-frame ones; the method was immunoSEQ multiplex PCR. The data contain hundreds of thousands of clones, over 65% of them singletons. The sequenced sample was memory CD4+ T cells sorted from blood. Subset in this sample: CD45RA-negative fraction. These receptors all come from a woman in her 30s in good health.

In the case of this clone: This may be a read error, as it is one base from a much larger clone. Other DNA sequences in the sample encode the same CDR3. CDR3 in DNA: TGCGCCAGCAGCTTGGACGACAGCAATCAGCCCCAGCATTTT. This gives the protein CASSLDDSNQPQHF. This chain connects TRBV5-1 to TRBJ1-5, with D unresolved. Germline assignment: CDR1 SGHRS and CDR2 YFSETQ. V lost 0 bases to trimming and J lost 1 base, with 5 bases between them. This CDR3 is 14 amino acids long. Full variable domain (missing parts from reference TRBV5-1 and TRBJ1-5): KAGVTQTPRYLIKTRGQQVTLSCSPISGHRSVSWYQQTPGQGLQFLFEYFSETQRNKGNFPGRFSGRQFSNSRSEMNVSTLELGDSALYLCASSLDDSNQPQHFGDGTRLSIL.

V is TRBV28 and J is TRBJ2-7; possible D gene TRBD1, 7 bases. Germline loops: CDR1 MDHEN, CDR2 SYDVKM. V was pared by 3 bases and J by 0 bases, with 18 bases between. The CDR3 has 17 amino acids. CDR3 DNA sequence: TGTGCCAGCAGTTTCGCCCCCGGGGGACAGAGCTCCTACGAGCAGTACTTC. It yields the protein CASSFAPGGQSSYEQYF.

As DNA, the CDR3 is TGTGCCAGCAGCAGGGGGGACAGAGATACGCAGTATTTT. Encoded protein: CASSRGDRDTQYF. The V gene is TRBV7-3, the J gene TRBJ2-3; a weak D match, TRBD1 (7 bases). The CDR3 covers 13 residues. The V gene lost 5 bases and the J gene lost 5 bases, with 11 bases spanning the gap. Per germline, CDR1 SGHTA and CDR2 FQGTGA. The full variable domain, in which reference TRBV7-3 and TRBJ2-3 provide the parts outside the CDR3, is GAGVSQTPSNKVTEKGKYVELRCDPISGHTALYWYRQSLGQGPEFLIYFQGTGAADDSGLPNDRFFAVRPEGSVSTLKIQRTERGDSAVYLCASSRGDRDTQYFGPGTRLTVL.

This clone was observed once. The chain uses TRBV5-4 and TRBJ2-3; 7 bases map to TRBD1. Germline CDR1 reads SGHNT; CDR2 reads YYREEE (reference sequence). The length of the CDR3 is 14 residues. Germline trimming cut 4 bases from V and 3 bases from J; bases unmatched to any gene: 5. This chain's CDR3 is CASSTQGTTDTQYF. CDR3 bases: TGTGCCAGCAGCACACAGGGGACAACAGATACGCAGTATTTT.

The J gene is TRBJ2-7, the V gene TRBV6-1, with TRBD2 identical over 7 bases. The V and J ends lost 6 bases and 2 bases, in that order; junction bases with no gene match: 7. CDR3 length: 14 amino acids. Germline CDR1 MNHNS, CDR2 SASEGT. CDR3 nucleotides: TGTGCCAGCAGAGGCGGGAGTTCCCCCTACGAGCAGTACTTC. Its protein is CASRGGSSPYEQYF.

Written as DNA, the CDR3 is TGTGCCTGGAGTGTAGCTAGCGGGTACGAGCAGTACTTC. It translates to CAWSVASGYEQYF. The chain carries TRBV30 and TRBJ2-7, with 8 bases fitting TRBD2. The CDR3 consists of 13 residues. In germline, CDR1 is GTSNPN, CDR2 SVGIG (reference sequence). V was pared by 0 bases and J by 4 bases, with 2 bases of the junction left unmatched.

This clone was detected a few times. In DNA form, the CDR3 reads TGTGCCAGCAGTTTATTTCCGGAAACTGAAGCTTTCTTT. This translates into CASSLFPETEAFF. The rearrangement uses TRBV27 and TRBJ1-1, with D uncertain. Germline loops: CDR1 MNHEY, CDR2 SMNVEV (reference sequence). Trimming removed 1 base at V and 5 bases at J, with 8 bases between. The CDR3 spans 13 residues.

Concerning this clone itself: Other DNA sequences from this sample encode an identical CDR3 as well. J is TRBJ1-5 and V is TRBV5-1; TRBD1 aligns across 8 bases. Germline loops: CDR1 SGHRS, CDR2 YFSETQ. V lost 5 bases and J lost 5; bases outside the gene matches: 6. This CDR3 spans 14 amino acids. For the CDR3, the DNA is TGCGCCAGCAGTCGTACAGGGGGGGATCAGCCCCAGCATTTT. Amino acids: CASSRTGGDQPQHF.

This clone was recorded many times. The rearrangement links TRBV27 to TRBJ1-1, with 8 bases lining up with TRBD1. The CDR3 contains 13 residues. The germline V gene encodes CDR1 MNHEY and CDR2 SMNVEV (reference sequence). Trimming at V came to 7 bases and at J to 4 bases, leaving 5 bases not matched to a gene. CDR3 sequence: CASMQGAGTEAFF. The CDR3, as DNA: TGTGCCAGCATGCAGGGGGCCGGCACTGAAGCTTTCTTT.

The genes are TRBV10-3 and TRBJ1-1; 7 bases fit TRBD1. This CDR3 has 12 amino acids. V was clipped by 6 bases and J by 7 bases; unmatched bases: 5. CDR1 and CDR2 (germline): ENHRY, SYGVKD. CDR3 amino acids: CAIRDRDVEAFF. Written as DNA, the CDR3 is TGTGCCATCAGAGACAGGGACGTTGAAGCTTTCTTT.

This clone showed up just once. This chain links TRBV28 with TRBJ1-2; 8 bases match TRBD1. The J segment lost 6 bases and the V segment lost 3 bases, leaving 9 bases of the junction unmatched. This CDR3 contains 15 residues. From germline, CDR1 is MDHEN and CDR2 SYDVKM. CDR3 loop: CASSLGRAGGNGYTF. CDR3 nucleotide sequence: TGTGCCAGCAGTTTGGGCCGTGCAGGGGGCAATGGCTACACCTTC.

The chain couples TRBV2 to TRBJ2-7, with D hard to call. The CDR3 spans 17 residues. Trimming left V 0 bases short and J 2 bases short, with 17 bases between. CDR1 is SNHLY and CDR2 is FYNNEI in the germline V gene. CDR3 in DNA: TGTGCCAGCAGTGAAGCAAGACATAAATTTAATCCCTACGAGCAGTACTTC. It encodes CASSEARHKFNPYEQYF.

This chain connects TRBV27 to TRBJ1-1; 12 bases are shared with TRBD1. CDR3 length: 15 amino acids. Looked up from germline, CDR1 is MNHEY and CDR2 is SMNVEV (reference sequence). The J segment lost 5 bases and the V segment lost 2 bases, leaving 3 bases of the junction unmatched. The CDR3 region is CASSLMGQGATEAFF. The CDR3 DNA reads TGTGCCAGCAGTTTAATGGGACAGGGGGCGACTGAAGCTTTCTTT.

This sequence joins TRBV29-1 and TRBJ2-2, with a tentative D call TRBD1 (6 bases). CDR1 is SQVTM, CDR2 ANQGSEA, per germline. This CDR3 is 16 amino acids long. The V and J ends lost 6 bases and 1 base respectively, with 18 bases between them. This chain's CDR3 is CSVGERDTLNTGELFF. CDR3 DNA sequence: TGCAGCGTGGGAGAACGGGACACTTTGAACACCGGGGAGCTGTTTTTT.

The chain recombines TRBV7-9 with TRBJ2-1; the D gene is possibly TRBD1 (6 bases). CDR3 length equals 12 residues. Per germline, CDR1 SEHNR and CDR2 FQNEAQ (reference sequence). V was shortened by 4 bases and J by 8 bases, with 9 bases between the two germline ends. The CDR3 is CASSSQGHEQFF. For the CDR3, the DNA is TGTGCCAGCAGCTCACAGGGCCATGAGCAGTTCTTC.

This sequence joins TRBV6-5 and TRBJ1-5, with D perhaps matching TRBD1 (6 bases). Germline CDR1 MNHEY, CDR2 SVGAGI. The CDR3 runs 13 residues. Trimming removed 4 bases at V and 8 bases at J, with 12 bases between. The chain's CDR3 is CASSSGEGKPQHF. The CDR3, as DNA: TGTGCCAGCAGTTCAGGGGAAGGTAAGCCCCAGCATTTT.

The J gene is TRBJ1-1, the V gene TRBV15; no clear D gene. V lost 4 bases, J lost 5 bases, and 8 bases lay in between. This CDR3 contains 12 residues. The germline V gene has CDR1 LNHNV and CDR2 YYDKDF (reference sequence). The CDR3 region is CATSTRGTEAFF. CDR3 sequence (DNA): TGTGCCACCAGCACCAGAGGGACTGAAGCTTTCTTT.

V is TRBV28 and J is TRBJ2-7, with D possibly being TRBD2 (5 bases). This CDR3 spans 12 amino acids. The V and J ends lost 5 bases and 6 bases respectively, with 11 bases between them. Per germline, CDR1 MDHEN and CDR2 SYDVKM. The CDR3 bases are TGTGCCAGCAGTGAACCTAGCCGCGAGCAGTACTTC. Amino acids: CASSEPSREQYF.

The V gene is TRBV7-8, the J gene TRBJ1-4; D is unclear. This CDR3 region has 14 residues. V lost 2 bases to trimming and J lost 7 bases, with 11 bases between them. CDR1 is SGHVS, CDR2 FQNEAQ, per germline. CDR3 coding DNA: TGTGCCAGCAGCTTACCGTCTTGGGGTGAAAAACTGTTTTTT. Protein: CASSLPSWGEKLFF.

This rearrangement joins TRBV5-1 to TRBJ2-5; 7 bases fit TRBD2. This CDR3 contains 14 residues. Per the germline V gene, CDR1 is SGHRS and CDR2 is YFSETQ. V was pared by 4 bases and J by 4 bases, with 7 bases of the junction left unmatched. The CDR3 nucleotides read TGCGCCAGCAGCCCTGGTGAGCGGGGAGAGACCCAGTACTTC. Translated, it gives CASSPGERGETQYF.

This clone was observed a single time. This rearrangement joins TRBV28 to TRBJ2-7; 10 bases map to TRBD2. After removal of 4 bases from V and 6 bases from J, the junction contained 6 bases not matched to a gene. The germline V gene encodes CDR1 MDHEN and CDR2 SYDVKM. This CDR3 region has 14 residues. CDR3 protein: CASSSLSGRGEQYF. The CDR3 DNA follows: TGTGCCAGCAGTTCGCTAAGCGGGAGGGGCGAGCAGTACTTC. The full variable domain, in which reference TRBV28 and TRBJ2-7 provide the parts outside the CDR3, is DVKVTQSSRYLVKRTGEKVFLECVQDMDHENMFWYRQDPGLGLRLIYFSYDVKMKEKGDIPEGYSVSREKKERFSLILESASTNQTSMYLCASSSLSGRGEQYFGPGTRLTVT.

The chain is built from TRBV28 and TRBJ2-7; 8 bases are shared with TRBD2. The V gene end was trimmed by 6 bases and the J gene end by 0 bases; junction bases not matched to a gene: 10. Germline lookup yields CDR1 MDHEN and CDR2 SYDVKM. The CDR3 is 16 amino acids. In DNA form, the CDR3 reads TGTGCCAGCAGCCCGCTAGCGGGTCTGAGCTCCTACGAGCAGTACTTC. This translates into CASSPLAGLSSYEQYF.

The chain carries TRBV19 and TRBJ2-4; 9 nucleotides agree with TRBD1. The germline gives CDR1 LNHDA, CDR2 SQIVND (reference sequence). The CDR3 totals 16 residues. With V trimmed by 6 bases and J by 4 bases, 10 bases remained unmatched. As DNA, the CDR3 is TGTGCCAGTAGGATGACAGGGGGTCGCGGAAAAAACATTCAGTACTTC. This translates into CASRMTGGRGKNIQYF.

This chain links TRBV2 with TRBJ2-3; D call uncertain. Trimming pared 4 bases from V and 2 bases from J, leaving 7 bases between. Per the germline V gene, CDR1 is SNHLY and CDR2 is FYNNEI. The CDR3 contains 13 residues. The CDR3 DNA reads as TGTGCCAGCAGTGTCAGGCACACAGATACGCAGTATTTT. Its translation is CASSVRHTDTQYF.

This clone was seen ten or more times. The V gene is TRBV7-9, the J gene TRBJ1-2; D not resolved. The CDR3 is 16 residues long. Trimming removed 5 bases from V and 6 bases from J, with 22 bases in between. Germline V gene lookup returns CDR1 SEHNR and CDR2 FQNEAQ (reference sequence). CDR3 in DNA: TGTGCCAGCAGCCCTTCAATTTTCTCCGAGACGCATGGCTACACCTTC. Translated, it gives CASSPSIFSETHGYTF.

The rearrangement joins TRBV28 to TRBJ1-1; 10 bases are a match to TRBD1. There are 13 residues in the CDR3. The junction had 4 bases not matched to a gene; V was cut back by 6 bases and J by 6 bases. From germline, CDR1 is MDHEN and CDR2 SYDVKM. The CDR3 is CASRRQGASEAFF. As DNA, the CDR3 is TGTGCCAGCAGACGACAGGGGGCTTCTGAAGCTTTCTTT.

The chain recombines TRBV7-6 with TRBJ1-4; D is possibly TRBD1 (5 bases). Germline V CDR1 and CDR2: SGHVS, FNYEAQ. The V gene lost 4 bases and the J gene lost 0 bases, with 9 bases spanning the gap. There are 15 residues in the CDR3. This CDR3 is CASSSGRTTNEKLFF. CDR3 nucleotides: TGTGCCAGCAGCTCAGGGAGGACAACTAATGAAAAACTGTTTTTT.

The J gene is TRBJ2-5, the V gene TRBV27, with 7 nucleotides matching TRBD2. CDR3 length: 13 amino acids. J gave up 2 bases and V 10 bases, and 7 bases lay outside the gene matches. CDR1 is MNHEY and CDR2 is SMNVEV in the germline V gene (reference sequence). This CDR3 is CATTGGAQETQYF. CDR3 nucleotide sequence: TGTGCCACCACGGGGGGAGCGCAAGAGACCCAGTACTTC.